This T cell receptor (beta chain) was sequenced in a study of regulatory T cells in long-lasting Graves disease. The time point: newly diagnosed GD, antithyroid drugs for less than 3 months. The authors made the TCR library using RNA they extracted from PBMCs. The CDR3 spans 13 residues. The V gene's germline CDR1 is SNHLY and CDR2 FYNNEI. Trimming at V came to 7 bases and at J to 5 bases, leaving 3 bases not matched to a gene. iRepertoire HTBI primers and Arm-PCR of CDR3 regions built TCR beta libraries. TCRdb ran MiXCR on the multiplex PCR reads and lists one entry per CDR3 protein. The table includes hundreds of thousands of distinct CDR3 sequences, around 11% detected once. This clonotype was detected many times. A further study also used this sample, focusing on T cells in Graves' hyperthyroidism and ophthalmopathy.

The rearrangement uses TRBV2 and TRBJ2-1; TRBD1 matches at 9 bases. This clonotype was sampled from a woman younger than 45 with Graves disease. The specimen was peripheral blood mononuclear cells (PBMCs), collected at new diagnosis, from a patient treated with antithyroid drugs. Here the CDR3 reads CASIGTGNNEQFF. The CDR3 nucleotides are TGTGCCAGCATAGGGACAGGGAACAATGAGCAGTTCTTC.